This T cell receptor beta chain comes out of a study of post-analysis software for immune sequencing data. Whole-study context: Clinical courses comprised relapsing-remitting, secondary progressive and progressive-relapsing multiple sclerosis.

This clonotype was recorded a few times. No antigen is known for it. Germline CDR1 and CDR2: SGHDT and YYEEEE. This CDR3 is 16 amino acids long. Trimming removed 0 bases from V and 0 bases from J, with 10 bases in between. General study points: Included in a set of about 5 TRBV segments more frequent in patients than controls were TRBV5-6, TRBV5-1 and TRBV20-1. Those samples that were prepared in the same batch co-clustered strongly by F measure.

The TCR beta cDNA libraries carried unique molecular identifiers. Once about 0.85 to 10 million T cells were used, 400,000 to 550,000 cDNA molecules resulted. In TCRdb, the PCR reads were re-called with MiXCR into one record per CDR3 protein. The sample has 820,000 or so distinct CDR3 sequences, approximately 53% seen once. The specimen was blood. This clonotype was obtained from a girl aged 5-17 years with multiple sclerosis. This rearrangement joins TRBV5-6 to TRBJ2-1; the D gene is possibly TRBD2 (5 bases). In nucleotides, the CDR3 is TGTGCCAGCAGCTTGGACTTGGGGAGCTCCTACAATGAGCAGTTCTTC. Protein sequence: CASSLDLGSSYNEQFF.